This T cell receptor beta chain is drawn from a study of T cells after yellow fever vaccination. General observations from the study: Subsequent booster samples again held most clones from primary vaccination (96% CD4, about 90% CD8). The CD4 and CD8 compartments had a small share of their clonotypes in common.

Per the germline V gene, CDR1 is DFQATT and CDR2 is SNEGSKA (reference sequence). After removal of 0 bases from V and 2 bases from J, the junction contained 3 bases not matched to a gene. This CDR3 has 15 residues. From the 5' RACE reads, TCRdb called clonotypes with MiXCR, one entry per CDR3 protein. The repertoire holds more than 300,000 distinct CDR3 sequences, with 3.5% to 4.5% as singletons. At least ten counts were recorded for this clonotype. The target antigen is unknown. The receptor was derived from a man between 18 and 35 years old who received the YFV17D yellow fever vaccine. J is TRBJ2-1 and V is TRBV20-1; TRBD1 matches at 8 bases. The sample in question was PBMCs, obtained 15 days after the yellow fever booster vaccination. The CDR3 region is CSARDRQGPYNEQFF. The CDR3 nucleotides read TGCAGTGCTAGAGATCGACAGGGGCCCTACAATGAGCAGTTCTTC.